This T cell receptor beta chain is drawn from a study of T-cell reconstitution after alpha-beta-depleted transplantation in children. The authors prepared the TCRbeta library with unique molecular identifiers. TCRdb passed the PCR reads through MiXCR, listing each CDR3 protein once. The table records about a million distinct CDR3 sequences, about 29% of them present only once. Remarks on this clonotype: Its antigen is not known.

Study results and caveats: TCRbeta diversity was high at day 60 in some patients (a result of surviving recipient T cells and thymic progenitors).

The CDR3 contains 14 residues. Germline CDR1 is MDHEN and CDR2 is SYDVKM. Trimming removed 1 base at V and 10 bases at J, with 11 bases between. J is TRBJ1-6 and V is TRBV28, with D uncertain. This clonotype originated in a boy in the first two years of life who had a stem cell transplant for SCID, so the T cells may come from the graft donor. The specimen comprised PBMCs, mostly from graft donor cells, sampled 360 days after TCRalphabeta/CD19-depleted stem cell transplant. Here the CDR3 reads CASSLFNGGSPLHF. The DNA of the CDR3 is TGTGCCAGCAGTTTATTTAACGGCGGCTCACCCCTCCACTTT.